The T cell receptor beta chain described here comes from a study of blood T cell repertoires in COVID-19. Study-level information: From the United States, Italy and Spain came samples of acute and convalescent COVID-19. The analysed material was cDNA or gDNA that came from T cells, B-cell-depleted T cells, or PBMCs.

Profiling relied on immunoSEQ multiplex PCR, and the TCRdb table lists in-frame clones only, not all of them. The sample consists of about 97,000 clones, roughly 82% of them appearing once. V gave up 3 bases and J gave up 4 bases, with 12 bases separating them. This CDR3 is 14 amino acids long. Germline-derived CDR1 and CDR2 are SGHTA and FQGNSA. This receptor was identified in a human donor in a cohort sampled during active COVID-19. Sequenced: peripheral blood. The rearrangement links TRBV7-2 to TRBJ1-2, with TRBD1 as a possible D gene (6 bases). The CDR3 nucleotides are TGTGCCAGCAGCTTTGGGGGGGCTTTCTATGGCTACACCTTC. Translating it yields CASSFGGAFYGYTF.